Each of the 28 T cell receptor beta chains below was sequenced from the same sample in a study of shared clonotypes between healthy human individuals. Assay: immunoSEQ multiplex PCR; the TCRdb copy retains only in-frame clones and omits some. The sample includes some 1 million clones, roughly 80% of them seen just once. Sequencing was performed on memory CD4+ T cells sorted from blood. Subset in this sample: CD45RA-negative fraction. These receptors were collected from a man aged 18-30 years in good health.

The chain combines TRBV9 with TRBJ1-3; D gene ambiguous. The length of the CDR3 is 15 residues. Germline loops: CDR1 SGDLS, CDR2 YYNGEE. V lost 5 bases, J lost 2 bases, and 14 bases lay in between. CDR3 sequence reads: CASSGPGNTGNTIYF. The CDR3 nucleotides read TGTGCCAGCAGTGGACCGGGGAACACTGGAAACACCATATATTTT.

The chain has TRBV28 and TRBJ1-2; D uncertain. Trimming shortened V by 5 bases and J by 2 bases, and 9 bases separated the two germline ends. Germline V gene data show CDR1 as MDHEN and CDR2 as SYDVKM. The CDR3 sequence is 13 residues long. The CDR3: CASSRDTNYGYTF. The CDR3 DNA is TGTGCCAGCAGTCGTGACACAAACTATGGCTACACCTTC.

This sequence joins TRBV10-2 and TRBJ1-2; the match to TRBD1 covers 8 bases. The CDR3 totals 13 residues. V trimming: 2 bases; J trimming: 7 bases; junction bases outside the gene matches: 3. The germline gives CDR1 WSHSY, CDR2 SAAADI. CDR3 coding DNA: TGCGCCAGCAGTGAGACAGGGGGAAGTGGCTACACCTTC. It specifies CASSETGGSGYTF.

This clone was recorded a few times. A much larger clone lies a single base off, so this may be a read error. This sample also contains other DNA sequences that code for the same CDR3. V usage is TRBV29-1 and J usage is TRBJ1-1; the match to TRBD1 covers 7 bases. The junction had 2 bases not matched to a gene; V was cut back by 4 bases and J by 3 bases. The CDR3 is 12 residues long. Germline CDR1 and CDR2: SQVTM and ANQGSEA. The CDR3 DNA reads TGCAGCGTTGGCAGGGGGGACACTGAAGCTTTCTTT. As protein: CSVGRGDTEAFF.

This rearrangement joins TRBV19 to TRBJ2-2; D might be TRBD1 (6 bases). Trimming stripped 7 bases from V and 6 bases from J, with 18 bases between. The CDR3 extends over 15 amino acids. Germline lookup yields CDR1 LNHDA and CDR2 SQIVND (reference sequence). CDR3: CASKGGELVPGELFF. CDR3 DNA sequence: TGTGCCAGTAAAGGGGGAGAATTGGTGCCCGGGGAGCTGTTTTTT.

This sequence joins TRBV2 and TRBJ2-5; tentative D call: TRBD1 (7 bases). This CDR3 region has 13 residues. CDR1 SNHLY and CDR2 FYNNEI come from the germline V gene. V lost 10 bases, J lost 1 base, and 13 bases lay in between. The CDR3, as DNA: TGTGCCACCCCGGGGGACAGCCAAGAGACCCAGTACTTC. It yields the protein CATPGDSQETQYF.

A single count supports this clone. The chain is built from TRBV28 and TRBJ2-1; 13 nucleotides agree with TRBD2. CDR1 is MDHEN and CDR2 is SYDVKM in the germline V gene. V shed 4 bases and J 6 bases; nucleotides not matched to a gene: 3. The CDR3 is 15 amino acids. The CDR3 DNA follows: TGTGCCAGCAGTTCTACTAGCGGGGGGGCCAATGAGCAGTTCTTC. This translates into CASSSTSGGANEQFF.

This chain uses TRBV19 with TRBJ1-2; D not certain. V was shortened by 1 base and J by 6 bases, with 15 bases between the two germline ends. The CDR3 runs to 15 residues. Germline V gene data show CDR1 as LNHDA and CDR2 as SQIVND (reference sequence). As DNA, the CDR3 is TGTGCCAGTAGTATAGTTTCGACTAGGACGGATGGCTACACCTTC. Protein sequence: CASSIVSTRTDGYTF.

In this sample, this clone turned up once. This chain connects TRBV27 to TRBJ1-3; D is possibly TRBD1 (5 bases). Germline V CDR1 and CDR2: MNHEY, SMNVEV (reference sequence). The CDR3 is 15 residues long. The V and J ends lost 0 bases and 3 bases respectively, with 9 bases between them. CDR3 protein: CASSLSGRSGNTIYF. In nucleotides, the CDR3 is TGTGCCAGCAGTTTATCGGGACGGAGTGGAAACACCATATATTTT.

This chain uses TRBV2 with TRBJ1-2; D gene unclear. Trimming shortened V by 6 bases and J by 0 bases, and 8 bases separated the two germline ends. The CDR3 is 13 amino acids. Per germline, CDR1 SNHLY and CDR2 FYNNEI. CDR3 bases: TGTGCCAGCAGGCAACAGACTAACTATGGCTACACCTTC. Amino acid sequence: CASRQQTNYGYTF.

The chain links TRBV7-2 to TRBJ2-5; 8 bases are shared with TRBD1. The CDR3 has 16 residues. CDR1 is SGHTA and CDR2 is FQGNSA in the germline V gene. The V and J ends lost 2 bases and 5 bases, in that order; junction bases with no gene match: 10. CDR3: CASSLILAGGEETQYF. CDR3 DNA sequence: TGTGCCAGCAGCTTAATCCTCGCAGGGGGCGAGGAGACCCAGTACTTC.

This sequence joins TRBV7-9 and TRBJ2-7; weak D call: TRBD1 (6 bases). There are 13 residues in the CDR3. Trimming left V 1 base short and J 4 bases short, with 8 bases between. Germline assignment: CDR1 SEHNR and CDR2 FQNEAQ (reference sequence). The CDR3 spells CASSLGQEYEQYF. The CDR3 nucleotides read TGTGCCAGCAGCTTAGGACAGGAATACGAGCAGTACTTC. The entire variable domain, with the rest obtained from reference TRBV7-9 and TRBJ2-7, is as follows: DTGVSQNPRHKITKRGQNVTFRCDPISEHNRLYWYRQTLGQGPEFLTYFQNEAQLEKSRLLSDRFSAERPKGSFSTLEIQRTEQGDSAMYLCASSLGQEYEQYFGPGTRLTVT.

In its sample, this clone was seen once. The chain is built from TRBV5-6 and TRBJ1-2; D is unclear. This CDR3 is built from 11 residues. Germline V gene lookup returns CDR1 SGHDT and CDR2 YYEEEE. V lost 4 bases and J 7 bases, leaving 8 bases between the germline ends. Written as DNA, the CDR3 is TGTGCCAGCAGCCGTCGGTTTGGCTACACCTTC. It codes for CASSRRFGYTF.

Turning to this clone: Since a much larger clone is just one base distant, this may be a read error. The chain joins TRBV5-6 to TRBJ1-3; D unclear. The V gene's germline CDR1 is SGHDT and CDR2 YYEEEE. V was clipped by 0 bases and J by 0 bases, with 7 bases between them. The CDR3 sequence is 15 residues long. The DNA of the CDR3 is TGTGCCAGCAGCTTGGTCGGGAGCTCTGGAAACACCATATATTTT. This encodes CASSLVGSSGNTIYF.

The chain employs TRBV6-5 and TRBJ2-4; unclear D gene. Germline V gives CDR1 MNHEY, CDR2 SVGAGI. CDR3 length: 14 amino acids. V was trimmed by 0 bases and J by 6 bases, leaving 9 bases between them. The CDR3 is CASSYSGNGNIQYF. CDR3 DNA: TGTGCCAGCAGTTACTCAGGGAATGGAAACATTCAGTACTTC.

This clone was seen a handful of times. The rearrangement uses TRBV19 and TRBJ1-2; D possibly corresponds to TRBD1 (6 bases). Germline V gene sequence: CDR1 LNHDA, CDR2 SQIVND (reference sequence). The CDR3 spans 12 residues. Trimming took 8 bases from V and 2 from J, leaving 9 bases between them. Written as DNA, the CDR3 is TGTGCCAGTTTTACAGGGAACTATGGCTACACCTTC. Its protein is CASFTGNYGYTF.

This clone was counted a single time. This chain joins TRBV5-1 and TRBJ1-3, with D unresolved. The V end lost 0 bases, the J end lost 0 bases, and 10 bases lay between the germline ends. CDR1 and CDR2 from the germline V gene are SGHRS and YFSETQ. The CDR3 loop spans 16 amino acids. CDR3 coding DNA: TGCGCCAGCAGCTTGGGTGGCTATCTCTCTGGAAACACCATATATTTT. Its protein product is CASSLGGYLSGNTIYF.

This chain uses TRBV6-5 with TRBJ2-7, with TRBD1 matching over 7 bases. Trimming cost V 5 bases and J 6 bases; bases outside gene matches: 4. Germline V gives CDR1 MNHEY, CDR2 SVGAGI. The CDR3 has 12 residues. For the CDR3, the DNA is TGTGCCAGCAGTCGAGGACAGGCCGAGCAGTACTTC. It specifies CASSRGQAEQYF.

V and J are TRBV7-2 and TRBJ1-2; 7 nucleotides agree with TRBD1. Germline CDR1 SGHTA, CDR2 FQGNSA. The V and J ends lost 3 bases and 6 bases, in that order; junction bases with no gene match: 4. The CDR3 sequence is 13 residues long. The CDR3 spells CASSLDRRDGYTF. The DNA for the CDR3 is TGTGCCAGCAGCTTGGACAGGAGGGATGGCTACACCTTC.

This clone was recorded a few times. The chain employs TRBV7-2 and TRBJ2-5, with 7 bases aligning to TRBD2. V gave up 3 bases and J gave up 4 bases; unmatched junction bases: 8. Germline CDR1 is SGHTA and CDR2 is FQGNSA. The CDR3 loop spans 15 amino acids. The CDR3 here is CASSFRLALIETQYF. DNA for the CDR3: TGTGCCAGCAGCTTCAGACTAGCCCTTATAGAGACCCAGTACTTC.

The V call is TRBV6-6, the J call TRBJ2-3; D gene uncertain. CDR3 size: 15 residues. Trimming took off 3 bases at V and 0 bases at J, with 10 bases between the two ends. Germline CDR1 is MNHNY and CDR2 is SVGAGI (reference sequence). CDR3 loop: CASSYSPSSTDTQYF. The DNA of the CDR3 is TGTGCCAGCAGTTATTCCCCTTCTAGCACAGATACGCAGTATTTT.

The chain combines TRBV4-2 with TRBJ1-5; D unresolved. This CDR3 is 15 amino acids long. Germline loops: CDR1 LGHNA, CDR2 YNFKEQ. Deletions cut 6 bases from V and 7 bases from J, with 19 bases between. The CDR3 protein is CASSPGQTLPQPQHF. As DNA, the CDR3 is TGTGCCAGCAGTCCGGGCCAAACCCTGCCCCAGCCCCAGCATTTT.

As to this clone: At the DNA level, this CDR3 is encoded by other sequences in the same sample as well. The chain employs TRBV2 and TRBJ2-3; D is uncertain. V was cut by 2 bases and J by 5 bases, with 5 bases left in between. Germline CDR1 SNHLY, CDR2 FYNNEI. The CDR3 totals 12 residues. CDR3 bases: TGTGCCAGCAGTGAATCAGGAGATACGCAGTATTTT. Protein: CASSESGDTQYF.

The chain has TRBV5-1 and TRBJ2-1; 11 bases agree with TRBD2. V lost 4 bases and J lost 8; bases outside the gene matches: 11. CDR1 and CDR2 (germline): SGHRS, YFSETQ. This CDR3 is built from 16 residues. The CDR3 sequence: CASSGVTSGSWDEQFF. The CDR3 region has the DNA TGCGCCAGCAGCGGGGTTACTAGCGGGAGTTGGGATGAGCAGTTCTTC.

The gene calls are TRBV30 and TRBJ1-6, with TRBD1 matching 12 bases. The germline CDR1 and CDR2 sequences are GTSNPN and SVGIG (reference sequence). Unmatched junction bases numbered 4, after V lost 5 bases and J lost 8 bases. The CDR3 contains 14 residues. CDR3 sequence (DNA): TGTGCCTGGCGGGGACAGGGGGCGCATTCACCCCTCCACTTT. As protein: CAWRGQGAHSPLHF.

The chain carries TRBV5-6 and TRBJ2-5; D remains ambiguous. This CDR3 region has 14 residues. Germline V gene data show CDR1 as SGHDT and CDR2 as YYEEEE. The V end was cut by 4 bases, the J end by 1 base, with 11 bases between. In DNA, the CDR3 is TGTGCCAGCAGCGATGGTAGTGCCCAAGAGACCCAGTACTTC. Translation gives CASSDGSAQETQYF.

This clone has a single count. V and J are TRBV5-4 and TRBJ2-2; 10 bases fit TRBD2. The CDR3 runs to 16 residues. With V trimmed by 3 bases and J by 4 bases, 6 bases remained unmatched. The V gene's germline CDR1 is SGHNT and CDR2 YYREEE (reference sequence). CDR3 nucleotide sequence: TGTGCCAGCAGCTCAAAGCGGGAGGGCCGCACCGGGGAGCTGTTTTTT. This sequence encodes CASSSKREGRTGELFF.

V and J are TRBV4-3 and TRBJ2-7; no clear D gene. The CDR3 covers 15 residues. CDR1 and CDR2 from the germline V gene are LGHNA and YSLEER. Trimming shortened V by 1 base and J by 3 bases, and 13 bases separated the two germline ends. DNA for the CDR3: TGCGCCAGCAGCCAAGCCGCGACTTTAAACTACGAGCAGTACTTC. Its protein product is CASSQAATLNYEQYF.